Given below is one T cell receptor (beta chain) in context. Antigen unknown. The source of the sample is a study of cytomegalovirus exposure and HLA in healthy donors. Findings and caveats of the study: Some V segments could not be told apart, so they were left out, TRBV6-2 and TRBV6-3 among them. Common viral pathogens (according to a later analysis) appeared linked to several of the most significant clusters. The productive fraction for most TCR beta V segments was about 90% or about 30% in an earlier analysis.

The PCR was carried out with 60 Vbeta primers and 13 Jbeta primers. Method: immunoSEQ multiplex PCR; TCRdb's copy keeps in-frame clones and lacks some. The profile shows 95,000 to 130,000 clones, under 85% of them singletons. V trimming: 3 bases; J trimming: 4 bases; junction bases outside the gene matches: 5. The CDR3 covers 16 residues. In germline, CDR1 is LNHDA, CDR2 SQIVND (reference sequence). Sequences were obtained from PBMCs. This clonotype originated in a woman aged 18 to 35 in good health and CMV-seronegative. The V call is TRBV19, the J call TRBJ1-5, with 11 bases aligning to TRBD1. The CDR3 nucleotides read TGTGCCAGTAGTATTGACGGACAGGGGGCGAATCAGCCCCAGCATTTT. It specifies CASSIDGQGANQPQHF.